This T cell receptor beta chain is drawn from a study of T-cell memory formation after mild COVID-19. The table lists this clonotype with many counts. TCR alpha and TCR beta cDNA libraries carrying sample barcodes and UMIs were produced by 5'RACE using constant-segment primers. TCRdb used MiXCR to reprocess the 5' RACE reads, holding one entry per CDR3 protein. The sample contains around 340,000 distinct CDR3 sequences, approximately 15% of which appear only once. The V end lost 0 bases, the J end lost 4 bases, and 18 bases lay between the germline ends. Germline V gene data show CDR1 as LGHNA and CDR2 as YSLEER. There are 17 residues in the CDR3.

This chain uses TRBV4-3 with TRBJ2-5, with D maybe TRBD2 (7 bases). The sample taken for sequencing was PBMCs or a T cell subset sorted from them (not recorded which). The sequence was collected from a man aged 18 to 35 who had mild COVID-19 (a few samples of this study predate the infection). Cell type and time point are not known. In DNA form, the CDR3 reads TGCGCCAGCAGCCAAGATCGGGGGGCTAGCACGGGAGAGACCCAGTACTTC. This sequence encodes CASSQDRGASTGETQYF.